This is a list of T cell receptor beta chains from one sample in a study of T cell responses to AZD1222 COVID-19 vaccine. Clones were sequenced by immunoSEQ multiplex PCR, and TCRdb holds only the in-frame ones, with some missing. In the table there are 180,000 or so clones, 85% to 90% of which are singletons. This specimen consisted of peripheral blood, obtained on day 0 of AZD1222 vaccination. Receptor source: an adult in good health. Each CDR3 is given with its conserved first and last residue. Each record gives: clone size, V gene, J gene, D gene, CDR3 protein, CDR3 DNA. A D gene is named only where the DNA matches it firmly. Part of the rows lack a size; the others show once, few, many or a class for expanded clones.

-	TRBV4-1	TRBJ1-3	TRBD1	CASSQRDRVVSGNTIYF	TGCGCCAGCAGCCAACGGGACAGGGTAGTTTCTGGAAACACCATATATTTT
-	TRBV25-1	TRBJ2-5	-	CASSEISRGPEETQYF	TGTGCCAGCAGTGAAATCAGTAGGGGACCGGAAGAGACCCAGTACTTC
-	TRBV30	TRBJ1-1	-	CASGRGEHTEAFF	TGTGCCTCCGGCAGGGGAGAGCACACTGAAGCTTTCTTT
-	TRBV7-2	TRBJ1-6	TRBD1	CASSWSGTGGRSPLHF	TGTGCCAGCAGCTGGAGTGGGACAGGGGGAAGGTCACCCCTCCACTTT
-	TRBV28	TRBJ2-7	TRBD1	CASSPSHRDSSYEQYF	TGTGCCAGCAGTCCCTCCCACCGGGACAGCTCCTACGAGCAGTACTTC
-	TRBV6-1	TRBJ1-5	TRBD1	CASSVASGTEYQPQHF	TGTGCCAGCAGTGTAGCGTCAGGGACAGAGTATCAGCCCCAGCATTTT
-	TRBV5-6	TRBJ2-2	-	CASSLQGVAGELFF	TGTGCCAGCAGCTTGCAGGGAGTGGCCGGGGAGCTGTTTTTT
-	TRBV6-1	TRBJ1-5	-	CASSETARSNQPQHF	TGTGCCAGCAGTGAAACCGCCCGGAGCAATCAGCCCCAGCATTTT
-	TRBV30	TRBJ2-3	-	CAWLGVSDTQYF	TGTGCCTGGTTAGGCGTGTCTGATACGCAGTATTTT
-	TRBV20-1	TRBJ1-1	-	CSASSRQNTEAFF	TGCAGTGCTAGTTCCCGGCAGAACACTGAAGCTTTCTTT
once	TRBV28	TRBJ2-6	-	CASEGPSGANVLTF	TGTGCCAGCGAGGGACCCTCTGGGGCCAACGTCCTGACTTTC
-	TRBV5-4	TRBJ1-3	-	CASSGRPGAGNTIYF	TGTGCCAGCAGCGGACGCCCAGGAGCTGGAAACACCATATATTTT
-	TRBV4-2	TRBJ1-6	TRBD1	CASSQAGTANSPLHF	TGTGCCAGCAGCCAAGCGGGGACAGCAAATTCACCCCTCCACTTT
-	TRBV2	TRBJ1-6	-	CASSGQENSPLHF	TGTGCCAGCAGTGGACAGGAAAATTCACCCCTCCACTTT
-	TRBV2	TRBJ1-6	-	CASGGDLDSPLHF	TGTGCCAGCGGAGGGGATTTGGATTCACCCCTCCACTTT
-	TRBV27	TRBJ1-1	-	CASSLLGRGMNTEAFF	TGTGCCAGCAGTTTATTAGGAAGGGGAATGAACACTGAAGCTTTCTTT
-	TRBV29-1	TRBJ2-2	-	CSVANGNPNTGELFF	TGCAGCGTTGCTAACGGGAATCCGAACACCGGGGAGCTGTTTTTT
-	TRBV6-5	TRBJ1-1	-	CASGRGGNTEAFF	TGTGCCAGCGGGCGAGGGGGGAACACTGAAGCTTTCTTT
-	TRBV21-1	TRBJ1-1	-	CASSRNYSRQDGNTEAFF	TGTGCCAGCAGCAGAAATTACTCCCGACAGGACGGGAACACTGAAGCTTTCTTT
-	TRBV11-2	TRBJ1-1	-	CASSLVGRRNTEAFF	TGTGCCAGCAGCTTAGTTGGCCGACGGAACACTGAAGCTTTCTTT
-	TRBV5-4	TRBJ1-1	-	CASSFNRATEAFF	TGTGCCAGCAGCTTCAACAGGGCCACTGAAGCTTTCTTT
-	TRBV7-2	TRBJ2-2	-	CASSLGRGRELFF	TGTGCCAGCAGCTTAGGGAGGGGCCGGGAGCTGTTTTTT
-	TRBV4-1	TRBJ1-2	-	CASSQAPIGYGYTF	TGCGCCAGCAGCCAAGCCCCTATCGGCTATGGCTACACCTTC
-	TRBV6-5	TRBJ1-2	-	CATARGRDGYTF	TGTGCCACTGCGAGGGGGAGAGATGGCTACACCTTC
-	TRBV2	TRBJ2-2	TRBD1	CASGGQGVGGELFF	TGTGCCAGCGGCGGACAGGGGGTCGGCGGGGAGCTGTTTTTT
-	TRBV27	TRBJ1-2	-	CASSLLRGYGYTF	TGTGCCAGCAGTCTCCTCCGGGGCTATGGCTACACCTTC
few	TRBV25-1	TRBJ2-2	TRBD1	CASSTRDSSTGELFF	TGTGCCAGCAGCACTAGGGACAGCAGCACCGGGGAGCTGTTTTTT
-	TRBV15	TRBJ1-6	TRBD1	CATSSEGQGYSPLHF	TGTGCCACCAGCAGTGAGGGACAGGGGTATTCACCCCTCCACTTT
-	TRBV29-1	TRBJ1-1	-	CSVLPKDTEAFF	TGCAGCGTTCTCCCTAAAGACACTGAAGCTTTCTTT
-	TRBV7-3	TRBJ2-5	-	CASSLRRGGQETQYF	TGTGCCAGCAGCTTAAGAAGGGGCGGGCAAGAGACCCAGTACTTC
-	TRBV30	TRBJ2-7	-	CAWSVSVTGQYF	TGTGCCTGGAGTGTATCAGTAACGGGGCAGTACTTC
-	TRBV5-1	TRBJ2-1	TRBD2	CASSLGLAGGGEQFF	TGCGCCAGCAGCTTGGGACTAGCGGGGGGAGGTGAGCAGTTCTTC
-	TRBV2	TRBJ2-3	-	CASSEALRTDTQYF	TGTGCCAGCAGTGAAGCGCTTCGTACAGATACGCAGTATTTT
once	TRBV5-1	TRBJ1-1	TRBD1	CASSSQGFGTEAFF	TGCGCCAGCAGCTCACAGGGGTTCGGCACTGAAGCTTTCTTT
-	TRBV6-5	TRBJ1-1	-	CASSYSGGGNTEAFF	TGTGCCAGCAGTTACTCCGGGGGGGGGAACACTGAAGCTTTCTTT
-	TRBV3-1/TRBV3-2	TRBJ1-2	TRBD1	CASSHSGQGPPGGYTF	TGTGCCAGCAGCCATTCCGGACAGGGGCCTCCGGGAGGCTACACCTTC
few	TRBV24-1	TRBJ2-7	TRBD2	CATSGGGEQYF	TGTGCCACCAGTGGGGGGGGCGAGCAGTACTTC
-	TRBV10-2	TRBJ2-5	-	CASSESDTYQETQYF	TGCGCCAGCAGTGAGTCGGACACCTACCAAGAGACCCAGTACTTC
few	TRBV11-2	TRBJ2-3	TRBD2	CASSSPAGASTDTQYF	TGTGCCAGCAGCTCACCAGCGGGGGCCAGCACAGATACGCAGTATTTT
-	TRBV19	TRBJ1-1	-	CASSTPSGRGVEAFF	TGTGCCAGTAGTACTCCTTCGGGTCGGGGCGTTGAAGCTTTCTTT
-	TRBV7-9	TRBJ1-6	-	CASSLDSIPLHF	TGTGCCAGCAGCTTAGATTCTATCCCCCTCCACTTT
few	TRBV5-1	TRBJ1-3	-	CASSALGHGNTIYF	TGCGCCAGCAGCGCCTTGGGACACGGAAACACCATATATTTT
-	TRBV7-9	TRBJ1-5	-	CASQASGPQHF	TGTGCCAGTCAGGCATCCGGGCCCCAGCATTTT
-	TRBV11-1	TRBJ1-6	TRBD1	CASSAARDSNSPLHF	TGTGCCAGCAGCGCGGCGCGGGACAGTAATTCACCCCTCCACTTT
-	TRBV4-1	TRBJ1-4	-	CASSQDRDGAGVTNEKLFF	TGCGCCAGCAGCCAAGATAGGGACGGAGCAGGGGTAACTAATGAAAAACTGTTTTTT
-	TRBV5-8	TRBJ1-1	-	CASSSRVTANTEAFF	TGTGCCAGCAGCTCCAGGGTGACAGCGAACACTGAAGCTTTCTTT
-	TRBV30	TRBJ2-7	-	CAWSLGQGRYEQYF	TGTGCCTGGAGTCTTGGGCAGGGTCGATACGAGCAGTACTTC
-	TRBV7-8	TRBJ1-5	-	CASSLRGDQPQHF	TGTGCCAGCAGCTTGAGGGGGGATCAGCCCCAGCATTTT
-	TRBV11-3	TRBJ2-3	-	CASSLGASFADTQYF	TGTGCCAGCAGCTTAGGGGCTAGCTTCGCAGATACGCAGTATTTT
-	TRBV10-3	TRBJ2-7	TRBD1	CAISESGQNHEQYF	TGTGCCATCAGTGAGTCGGGACAGAACCACGAGCAGTACTTC